The clone carrying this T cell receptor beta chain was seen repeatedly, ten times or more. The antigen remains unidentified. This specimen comes from a study of response to subunit inactivated influenza vaccine. Overall study results and limits: The authors suggested that few new T cells are recruited per seasonal influenza vaccination.

TCRdb analysed the RT-PCR reads with MiXCR anew, one entry per CDR3 protein. The sample yields about 480,000 distinct CDR3 sequences, over 10% seen once. This material consisted of PBMCs from blood, taken roughly 48 days after vaccination. This TCR came from a man in his fifties or sixties who received an inactivated influenza vaccine.

DNA for the CDR3: TGCAGTGCCTCACTTACGACAGGGAGTGAGACCCAGTACTTC. The encoded protein is CSASLTTGSETQYF. The chain links TRBV20-1 to TRBJ2-5, with 7 bases identical to TRBD1. Germline CDR1 reads DFQATT; CDR2 reads SNEGSKA (reference sequence). Germline trimming cut 6 bases from V and 5 bases from J; bases unmatched to any gene: 12. CDR3 length: 14 residues.